This TCR beta chain appears in the sequencing data of a study of a mutant IDH1 vaccine in newly diagnosed glioma. Study-wide points: It was over 85% of patients that developed vaccine-induced immune responses.

The time point: week 47, end of study. Vaccination used 300 ug of mutant IDH1 20-mer peptide per dose, with topical imiquimod. CDR3 size: 15 residues. Trimming removed 0 bases at V and 9 bases at J, with 15 bases between. CDR1 and CDR2 (germline): SGHTA, FQGNSA. Data came from immunoSEQ multiplex PCR; TCRdb stores just in-frame clones and leaves some out. The top ten hold roughly 5% of the sample, which has tens of thousands of clones, approximately 64% seen once. Points on this clone: Its antigen remains unidentified.

Specimen: peripheral blood mononuclear cells (PBMCs), collected from a glioma patient whose treatment included an IDH1 peptide vaccine. The rearrangement links TRBV7-2 to TRBJ1-5; weak D call: TRBD1 (5 bases). This TCR was sampled from a man aged 35-49 years with glioma. Some clones in this sample may be carry-over from other donors' samples. This chain's CDR3 is CASSLAWDPRRPQHF. CDR3 coding DNA: TGTGCCAGCAGCTTAGCGTGGGACCCCCGACGGCCCCAGCATTTT. The full variable domain, with the rest looked up from reference TRBV7-2 and TRBJ1-5, is GAGVSQSPSNKVTEKGKDVELRCDPISGHTALYWYRQSLGQGLEFLIYFQGNSAPDKSGLPSDRFSAERTGGSVSTLTIQRTQQEDSAVYLCASSLAWDPRRPQHFGDGTRLSIL.